These 31 T cell receptor beta chains were sequenced from one sample in a study of blood T cell repertoires in COVID-19. Some clones are missing from TCRdb's copy, which holds only in-frame ones; the method was immunoSEQ multiplex PCR. This table has around 43,000 clones, approximately 80% appearing once. The material sequenced was peripheral blood. These receptors came from a man between 70 and 80 years old with acute or convalescent COVID-19.

This rearrangement joins TRBV4-2 to TRBJ2-7; possible D gene TRBD2, 7 bases. The V gene lost 3 bases and the J gene lost 0 bases, with 15 bases spanning the gap. This CDR3 is 16 amino acids long. Germline V gives CDR1 LGHNA, CDR2 YNFKEQ. The CDR3 loop is CASSQDRGASSYEQYF. The CDR3 nucleotides read TGTGCCAGCAGCCAGGACCGGGGGGCGAGCTCCTACGAGCAGTACTTC.

The V and J genes are TRBV6-5 and TRBJ1-3, with D tentatively TRBD1 (6 bases). The CDR3 is 15 amino acids. The V end lost 2 bases, the J end lost 2 bases, and 10 bases lay between the germline ends. Germline CDR1 and CDR2: MNHEY and SVGAGI. CDR3 protein: CASSYVQGPGNTIYF. CDR3 nucleotides: TGTGCCAGCAGTTACGTACAGGGTCCTGGAAACACCATATATTTT.

The genes are TRBV15 and TRBJ1-3; D call uncertain. Germline CDR1 and CDR2: LNHNV and YYDKDF (reference sequence). CDR3 length: 17 amino acids. The V end was cut by 0 bases, the J end by 0 bases, with 12 bases between. The CDR3 nucleotides are TGTGCCACCAGCAGAGATCCTCTAACGAGCTCTGGAAACACCATATATTTT. Translated: CATSRDPLTSSGNTIYF.

The chain has TRBV7-8 and TRBJ1-2; D not certain. Germline V lookup: CDR1 SGHVS, CDR2 FQNEAQ. V lost 0 bases to trimming and J lost 0 bases, with 5 bases between them. CDR3 length: 14 residues. Written as DNA, the CDR3 is TGTGCCAGCAGCTTAGCCAGGCCTAACTATGGCTACACCTTC. This codes for CASSLARPNYGYTF.

J is TRBJ1-1 and V is TRBV7-8, with TRBD1 matching over 11 bases. Germline V gene sequence: CDR1 SGHVS, CDR2 FQNEAQ. CDR3 length equals 15 residues. J gave up 4 bases and V 3 bases, and 4 bases lay outside the gene matches. The CDR3 DNA sequence: TGTGCCAGCAGCTTGAGGACAGGGGGCCTCACTGAAGCTTTCTTT. The encoded protein is CASSLRTGGLTEAFF.

This clone was counted a single time. This rearrangement joins TRBV4-1 to TRBJ1-1; D gene uncertain. Trimming pared 2 bases from V and 4 bases from J, leaving 8 bases between. The germline V gene encodes CDR1 MGHRA and CDR2 YSYEKL. CDR3 length: 13 residues. The CDR3 sequence: CASSQLSSTEAFF. CDR3 sequence (DNA): TGCGCCAGCAGCCAACTTAGTAGCACTGAAGCTTTCTTT.

This clone occurred a few times. V gene TRBV7-2 combines with J gene TRBJ1-1; a possible D gene is TRBD1 (5 bases). The germline V gene has CDR1 SGHTA and CDR2 FQGNSA. Deletions cut 4 bases from V and 4 bases from J, with 13 bases between. The CDR3 contains 14 residues. The CDR3 loop reads CASSSGGGSTEAFF. CDR3 nucleotide sequence: TGTGCCAGCAGCTCTGGGGGGGGGAGCACTGAAGCTTTCTTT.

The CDR3 DNA is TGTGCCATCAGCCCCGGGGGGCGCGGCTACACCTTC. It codes for CAISPGGRGYTF. The chain employs TRBV10-3 and TRBJ1-2; TRBD1 is a possible D gene (6 bases). This CDR3 is 12 amino acids long. V was shortened by 6 bases and J by 8 bases, with 13 bases between the two germline ends. The germline V gene encodes CDR1 ENHRY and CDR2 SYGVKD.

This clone was seen just once. This chain joins TRBV2 and TRBJ2-7; TRBD1 is a possible D gene (5 bases). Trimming stripped 3 bases from V and 3 bases from J, with 6 bases between. CDR1 is SNHLY, CDR2 FYNNEI, per germline. CDR3 length: 12 residues. For the CDR3, the DNA is TGTGCCAGCAGTGACCAGGGCTACGAGCAGTACTTC. Its protein is CASSDQGYEQYF.

The V gene is TRBV5-5, the J gene TRBJ1-6, with TRBD1 matching over 10 bases. J lost 1 base, V lost 5 bases, and 6 bases had no gene match. Looked up from germline, CDR1 is SGHKS and CDR2 is YYEKEE (reference sequence). This CDR3 is built from 17 residues. This CDR3 is CASRSDRGLSYNSPLHF. The CDR3 nucleotides read TGTGCCAGCAGATCTGACAGGGGGCTGTCCTATAATTCACCCCTCCACTTT.

V and J are TRBV11-2 and TRBJ2-7; TRBD2 agrees at 8 bases. The length of the CDR3 is 14 residues. Germline CDR1 SGHAT, CDR2 FQNNGV. V shed 11 bases and J 3 bases; nucleotides not matched to a gene: 12. DNA for the CDR3: TGTGCCTGTCGGGGGGGGGACTCCGTCTACGAGCAGTACTTC. As protein: CACRGGDSVYEQYF.

V gene TRBV10-1 combines with J gene TRBJ2-3; TRBD2 matches 8 bases. The germline V gene encodes CDR1 WNHNN and CDR2 SYGVQD (reference sequence). The CDR3 consists of 14 residues. The V and J ends lost 5 bases and 2 bases, in that order; junction bases with no gene match: 3. CDR3 DNA sequence: TGCGCCAGCAGTCGAGCGGGGGCCACAGATACGCAGTATTTT. Protein: CASSRAGATDTQYF.

This clone occurred a few times. The chain joins TRBV28 to TRBJ2-7; D is perhaps TRBD2 (5 bases). This CDR3 has 13 amino acids. Trimming pared 7 bases from V and 1 base from J, leaving 11 bases between. CDR1 and CDR2 (germline): MDHEN, SYDVKM. The CDR3 sequence is CASIRGDSYEQYF. The CDR3 nucleotides read TGTGCCAGCATACGGGGAGATTCCTACGAGCAGTACTTC.

Here the CDR3 DNA reads TGTGCCAGCAGCTACCGGGGTGGGAATCAGCCCCAGCATTTT. This sequence encodes CASSYRGGNQPQHF. V and J are TRBV5-5 and TRBJ1-5; D unresolved. The germline V and J ends were trimmed by 3 bases and 4 bases, with 11 bases remaining between them. The germline V gene has CDR1 SGHKS and CDR2 YYEKEE (reference sequence). The CDR3 is 14 residues long.

This clone was counted a few times. The chain combines TRBV5-1 with TRBJ2-5, with 9 bases identical to TRBD2. The CDR3 contains 17 residues. Germline loops: CDR1 SGHRS, CDR2 YFSETQ. Trimming at V came to 1 base and at J to 5 bases, leaving 12 bases not matched to a gene. CDR3 region: CASSLNSRGGRLETQYF. The CDR3 nucleotides read TGCGCCAGCAGCTTGAACTCGCGGGGGGGCAGGTTGGAGACCCAGTACTTC.

This chain links TRBV5-1 with TRBJ2-3, with D possibly matching TRBD1 (6 bases). CDR3 length: 14 amino acids. From germline, CDR1 is SGHRS and CDR2 YFSETQ. Trimming removed 4 bases from V and 0 bases from J, with 9 bases in between. CDR3 protein: CASSPGQSTDTQYF. The CDR3 DNA is TGCGCCAGCAGCCCCGGACAGAGCACAGATACGCAGTATTTT.

The genes are TRBV27 and TRBJ2-1, with 16 nucleotides matching TRBD2. Germline trimming cut 4 bases from V and 5 bases from J; bases unmatched to any gene: 8. This CDR3 has 18 residues. Germline values: CDR1 MNHEY, CDR2 SMNVEV (reference sequence). The CDR3 loop reads CASSSPGLAGGPHNEQFF. For the CDR3, the DNA is TGTGCCAGCAGTTCGCCGGGACTAGCGGGGGGGCCGCACAATGAGCAGTTCTTC.

This chain connects TRBV5-6 to TRBJ2-4, with D unresolved. CDR1 and CDR2 from the germline V gene are SGHDT and YYEEEE. The CDR3 is 14 amino acids. V lost 0 bases, J lost 0 bases, and 4 bases lay in between. CDR3 bases: TGTGCCAGCAGCTTGGAGCTAGCCAAAAACATTCAGTACTTC. As protein: CASSLELAKNIQYF.

This CDR3 is CASSYSMGAGDGYTF. CDR3 in DNA: TGTGCCAGCAGTTACTCGATGGGGGCGGGGGATGGCTACACCTTC. This rearrangement joins TRBV6-6 to TRBJ1-2; weak D call: TRBD1 (6 bases). The CDR3 totals 15 residues. The V end lost 0 bases, the J end lost 6 bases, and 14 bases lay between the germline ends. CDR1 and CDR2 (germline): MNHNY, SVGAGI (reference sequence).

The chain links TRBV3-1 (or the pseudogene TRBV3-2) to TRBJ1-2, with D possibly TRBD1 on 6 matching bases. Trimming took 6 bases from V and 8 from J, leaving 19 bases between them. The germline V gene has CDR1 LGHDT and CDR2 YNNKEL (reference sequence). The CDR3 length is 14 residues. CDR3 in DNA: TGTGCCAGCAGTCCAGGGGCGACAGGCCGGGGCTACACCTTC. As protein: CASSPGATGRGYTF.

For the CDR3, the DNA is TGCAGTGCTAGCAAAGGGGAAGGCTACACCTTC. It codes for CSASKGEGYTF. The rearrangement links TRBV20-1 to TRBJ1-2, with a weak D call TRBD1 (5 bases). The CDR3 is 11 residues long. Trimming pared 3 bases from V and 8 bases from J, leaving 10 bases between. The germline V gene encodes CDR1 DFQATT and CDR2 SNEGSKA (reference sequence).

This chain joins TRBV5-1 and TRBJ1-1, with D possibly being TRBD1 (5 bases). The V end was cut by 1 base, the J end by 6 bases, with 13 bases between. This CDR3 has 14 amino acids. Germline V gene sequence: CDR1 SGHRS, CDR2 YFSETQ. The CDR3 DNA reads as TGCGCCAGCAGCTTGAGCAGGGTCGGCGCTGAAGCTTTCTTT. This translates into CASSLSRVGAEAFF.

The rearrangement joins TRBV7-2 to TRBJ1-5, with D perhaps matching TRBD1 (5 bases). CDR3 length equals 14 residues. The germline V gene has CDR1 SGHTA and CDR2 FQGNSA. V was trimmed by 3 bases and J by 7 bases, leaving 13 bases between them. The CDR3 DNA reads as TGTGCCAGCAGCTTCACCGCCGACAGCCAGCCCCAGCATTTT. Protein: CASSFTADSQPQHF.

CDR3 nucleotides: TGCAGCGGTGGACAGGGATGGGAGACCCAGTACTTC. Translated, it gives CSGGQGWETQYF. The chain links TRBV29-1 to TRBJ2-5, with 8 bases identical to TRBD1. The CDR3 has 12 amino acids. Germline V CDR1 and CDR2: SQVTM, ANQGSEA. Trimming took 7 bases from V and 5 from J; bases not matched to a gene: 6.

V is TRBV4-3 and J is TRBJ2-5, with D possibly TRBD2 on 5 matching bases. CDR1 is LGHNA and CDR2 is YSLEER in the germline V gene. V was pared by 1 base and J by 2 bases, with 14 bases between. This CDR3 is 16 amino acids long. The DNA of the CDR3 is TGCGCCAGCAGCCAAGGTGGCCACCCGGGACAAGAGACCCAGTACTTC. Translated, it gives CASSQGGHPGQETQYF.

DNA of the CDR3: TGTGCCAGCAGCTCGGACGGACAATTCACAGATACGCAGTATTTT. Translated: CASSSDGQFTDTQYF. The rearrangement links TRBV6-2 or TRBV6-3 to TRBJ2-3; D is possibly TRBD1 (5 bases). The CDR3 extends over 15 amino acids. The V gene lost 6 bases and the J gene lost 2 bases, with 15 bases spanning the gap. Per the germline V gene, CDR1 is MNHEY and CDR2 is SVGEGT.

V is TRBV7-2 and J is TRBJ2-3; a weak D match, TRBD2 (5 bases). Per germline, CDR1 SGHTA and CDR2 FQGNSA. The V and J ends lost 2 bases and 7 bases respectively, with 10 bases between them. There are 13 residues in the CDR3. The CDR3 sequence is CASSLSRENTQYF. For the CDR3, the DNA is TGTGCCAGCAGCTTATCTCGGGAAAATACGCAGTATTTT.

The chain uses TRBV5-4 and TRBJ1-6; 9 bases fit TRBD1. Germline loops: CDR1 SGHNT, CDR2 YYREEE (reference sequence). Losses at the gene ends were 7 bases for V and 8 bases for J; bases not matched to a gene: 10. This CDR3 has 15 amino acids. The CDR3, as DNA: TGTGCCAGCGGACAGACAGGGGGAGGGGATTCACCCCTCCACTTT. It specifies CASGQTGGGDSPLHF.

This clone showed up just once. The chain employs TRBV2 and TRBJ1-5, with D tentatively TRBD1 (5 bases). V was trimmed by 7 bases and J by 0 bases, leaving 7 bases between them. The CDR3 is 13 amino acids. Per germline, CDR1 SNHLY and CDR2 FYNNEI. The DNA for the CDR3 is TGTGCCAGCAAGGGGAATAGCAATCAGCCCCAGCATTTT. Protein: CASKGNSNQPQHF.

The chain employs TRBV7-3 and TRBJ1-4; weak D call: TRBD1 (5 bases). CDR1 and CDR2 from the germline V gene are SGHTA and FQGTGA. Trimming shortened V by 0 bases and J by 3 bases, and 11 bases separated the two germline ends. This CDR3 is 16 amino acids long. CDR3 loop: CASSLTGRAANEKLFF. CDR3 in DNA: TGTGCCAGCAGCTTAACGGGCAGGGCTGCTAATGAAAAACTGTTTTTT.

The chain employs TRBV30 and TRBJ1-2; D gene ambiguous. V was trimmed by 3 bases and J by 6 bases, leaving 14 bases between them. This CDR3 has 13 residues. Germline CDR1 GTSNPN, CDR2 SVGIG (reference sequence). The CDR3 sequence: CAWSLPLLNGYTF. The DNA of the CDR3 is TGTGCCTGGAGCTTACCTCTCCTAAATGGCTACACCTTC.